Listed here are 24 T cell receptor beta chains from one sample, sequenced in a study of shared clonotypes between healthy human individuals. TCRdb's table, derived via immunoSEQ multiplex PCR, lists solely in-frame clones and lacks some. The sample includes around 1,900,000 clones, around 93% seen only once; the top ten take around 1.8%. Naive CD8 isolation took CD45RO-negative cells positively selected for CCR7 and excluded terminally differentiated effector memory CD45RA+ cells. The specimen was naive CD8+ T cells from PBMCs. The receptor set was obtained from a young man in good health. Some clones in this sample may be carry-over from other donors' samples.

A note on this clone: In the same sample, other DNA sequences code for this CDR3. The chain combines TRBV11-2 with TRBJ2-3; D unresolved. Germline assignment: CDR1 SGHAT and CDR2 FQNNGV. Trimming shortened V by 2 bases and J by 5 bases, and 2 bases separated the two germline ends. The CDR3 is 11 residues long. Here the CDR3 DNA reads TGTGCCAGCAGCTTACTAGATACGCAGTATTTT. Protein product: CASSLLDTQYF. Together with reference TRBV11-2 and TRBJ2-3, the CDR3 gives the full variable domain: EAGVAQSPRYKIIEKRQSVAFWCNPISGHATLYWYQQILGQGPKLLIQFQNNGVVDDSQLPKDRFSAERLKGVDSTLKIQPAKLEDSAVYLCASSLLDTQYFGPGTRLTVL.

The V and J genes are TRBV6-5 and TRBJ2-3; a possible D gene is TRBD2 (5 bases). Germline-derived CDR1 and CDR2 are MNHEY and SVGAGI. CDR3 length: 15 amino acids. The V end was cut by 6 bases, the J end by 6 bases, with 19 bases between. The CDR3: CASSYLGSFRDTQYF. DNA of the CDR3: TGTGCCAGCAGCTACCTGGGGAGCTTTCGCGATACGCAGTATTTT.

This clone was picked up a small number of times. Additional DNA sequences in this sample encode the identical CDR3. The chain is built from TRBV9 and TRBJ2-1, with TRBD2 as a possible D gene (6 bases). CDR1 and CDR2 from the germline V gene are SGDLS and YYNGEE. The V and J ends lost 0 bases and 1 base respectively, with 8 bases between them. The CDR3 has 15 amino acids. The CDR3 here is CASSVGRGSYNEQFF. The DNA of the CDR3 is TGTGCCAGCAGCGTAGGGCGGGGATCCTACAATGAGCAGTTCTTC.

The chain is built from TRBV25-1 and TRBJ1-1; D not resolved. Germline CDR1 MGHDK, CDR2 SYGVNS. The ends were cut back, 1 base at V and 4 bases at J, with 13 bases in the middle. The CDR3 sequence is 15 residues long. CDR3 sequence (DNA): TGTGCCAGCAGTGAATTCGGTAAAGTGGCCACTGAAGCTTTCTTT. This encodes CASSEFGKVATEAFF.

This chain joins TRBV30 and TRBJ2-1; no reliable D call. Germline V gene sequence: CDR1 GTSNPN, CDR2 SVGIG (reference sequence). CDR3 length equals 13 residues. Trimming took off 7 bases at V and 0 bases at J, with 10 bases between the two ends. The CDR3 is CASTLSSYNEQFF. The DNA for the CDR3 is TGTGCCTCGACCCTAAGCTCCTACAATGAGCAGTTCTTC.

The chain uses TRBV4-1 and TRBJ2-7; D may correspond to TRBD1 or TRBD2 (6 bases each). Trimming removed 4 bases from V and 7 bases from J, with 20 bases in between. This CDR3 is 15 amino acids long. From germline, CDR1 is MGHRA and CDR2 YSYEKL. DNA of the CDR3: TGCGCCAGCAGCCGGGGGGCAGGGCCTCTGCGAGAGCAGTACTTC. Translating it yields CASSRGAGPLREQYF.

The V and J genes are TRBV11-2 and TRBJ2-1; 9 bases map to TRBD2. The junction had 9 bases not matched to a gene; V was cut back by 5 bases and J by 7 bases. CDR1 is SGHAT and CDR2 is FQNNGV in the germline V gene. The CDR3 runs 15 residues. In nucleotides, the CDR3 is TGTGCCAGCAGCACCTCCGGGACTAGCACTAATGAGCAGTTCTTC. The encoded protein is CASSTSGTSTNEQFF.

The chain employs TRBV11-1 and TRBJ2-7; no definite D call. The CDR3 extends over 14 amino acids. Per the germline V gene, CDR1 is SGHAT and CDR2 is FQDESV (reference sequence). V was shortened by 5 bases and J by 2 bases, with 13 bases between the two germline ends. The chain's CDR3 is CASSPSPGAYEQYF. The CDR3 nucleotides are TGTGCCAGCAGCCCGTCCCCTGGGGCCTACGAGCAGTACTTC.

The DNA for the CDR3 is TGTGCCAGCAAGGTGGGGGCCCGGGGCGAGCAGTACTTC. Translation gives CASKVGARGEQYF. The chain has TRBV28 and TRBJ2-7; D is possibly TRBD1 (6 bases). The ends were cut back, 7 bases at V and 6 bases at J, with 16 bases in the middle. The length of the CDR3 is 13 residues. Germline CDR1 is MDHEN and CDR2 is SYDVKM.

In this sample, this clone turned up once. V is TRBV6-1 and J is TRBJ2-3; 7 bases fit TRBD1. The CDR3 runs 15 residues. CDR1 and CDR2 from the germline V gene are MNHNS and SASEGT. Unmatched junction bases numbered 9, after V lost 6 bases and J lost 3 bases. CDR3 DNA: TGTGCCAGCAGACGGACAGGACTCGTTACAGATACGCAGTATTTT. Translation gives CASRRTGLVTDTQYF.

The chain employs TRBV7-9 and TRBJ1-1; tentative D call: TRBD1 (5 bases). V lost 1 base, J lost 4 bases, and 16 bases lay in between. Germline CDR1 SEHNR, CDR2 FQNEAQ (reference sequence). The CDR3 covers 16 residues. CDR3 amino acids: CASSLDGTPRGTEAFF. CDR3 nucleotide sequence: TGTGCCAGCAGCTTAGACGGGACGCCGAGGGGCACTGAAGCTTTCTTT. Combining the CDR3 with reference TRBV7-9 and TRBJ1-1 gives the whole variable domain DTGVSQNPRHKITKRGQNVTFRCDPISEHNRLYWYRQTLGQGPEFLTYFQNEAQLEKSRLLSDRFSAERPKGSFSTLEIQRTEQGDSAMYLCASSLDGTPRGTEAFFGQGTRLTVV.

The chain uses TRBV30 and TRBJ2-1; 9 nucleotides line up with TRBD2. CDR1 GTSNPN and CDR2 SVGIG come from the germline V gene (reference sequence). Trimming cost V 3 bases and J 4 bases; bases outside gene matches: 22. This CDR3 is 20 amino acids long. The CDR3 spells CAWSGRFLAGFCTNYNEQFF. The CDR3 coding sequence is TGTGCCTGGAGCGGACGATTTCTAGCGGGATTTTGTACCAATTACAATGAGCAGTTCTTC. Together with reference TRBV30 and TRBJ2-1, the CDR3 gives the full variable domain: SQTIHQWPATLVQPVGSPLSLECTVEGTSNPNLYWYRQAAGRGLQLLFYSVGIGQISSEVPQNLSASRPQDRQFILSSKKLLLSDSGFYLCAWSGRFLAGFCTNYNEQFFGPGTRLTVL.

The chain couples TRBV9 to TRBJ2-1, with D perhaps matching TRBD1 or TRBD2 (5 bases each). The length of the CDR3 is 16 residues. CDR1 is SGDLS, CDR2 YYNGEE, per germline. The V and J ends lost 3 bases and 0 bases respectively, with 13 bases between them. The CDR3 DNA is TGTGCCAGCAGCGACAGACCAGGGAGCTCCTACAATGAGCAGTTCTTC. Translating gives CASSDRPGSSYNEQFF.

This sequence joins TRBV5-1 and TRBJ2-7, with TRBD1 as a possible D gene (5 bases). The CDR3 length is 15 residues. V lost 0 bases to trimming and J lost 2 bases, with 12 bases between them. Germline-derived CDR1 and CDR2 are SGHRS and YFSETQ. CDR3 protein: CASSLARTPTYEQYF. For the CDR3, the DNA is TGCGCCAGCAGCTTGGCTCGGACACCGACCTACGAGCAGTACTTC. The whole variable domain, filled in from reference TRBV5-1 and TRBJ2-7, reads KAGVTQTPRYLIKTRGQQVTLSCSPISGHRSVSWYQQTPGQGLQFLFEYFSETQRNKGNFPGRFSGRQFSNSRSEMNVSTLELGDSALYLCASSLARTPTYEQYFGPGTRLTVT.

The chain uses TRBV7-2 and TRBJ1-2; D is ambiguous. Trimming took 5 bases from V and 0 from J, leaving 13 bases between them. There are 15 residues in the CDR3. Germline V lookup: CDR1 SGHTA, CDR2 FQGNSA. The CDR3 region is CASSPPGQANYGYTF. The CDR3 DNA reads TGTGCCAGCAGCCCCCCGGGTCAGGCTAACTATGGCTACACCTTC.

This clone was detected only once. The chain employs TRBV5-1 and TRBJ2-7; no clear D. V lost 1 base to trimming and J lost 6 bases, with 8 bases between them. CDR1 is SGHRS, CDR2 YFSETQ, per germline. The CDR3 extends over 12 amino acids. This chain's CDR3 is CASSLKGSEQYF. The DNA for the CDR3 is TGCGCCAGCAGCTTGAAGGGATCCGAGCAGTACTTC.

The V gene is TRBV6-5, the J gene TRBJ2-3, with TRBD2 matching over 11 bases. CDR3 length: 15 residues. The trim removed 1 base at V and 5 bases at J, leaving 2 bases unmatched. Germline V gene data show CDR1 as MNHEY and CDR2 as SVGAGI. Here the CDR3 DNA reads TGTGCCAGCAGTTACTACGGACTAGCGGGAGATACGCAGTATTTT. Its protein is CASSYYGLAGDTQYF.

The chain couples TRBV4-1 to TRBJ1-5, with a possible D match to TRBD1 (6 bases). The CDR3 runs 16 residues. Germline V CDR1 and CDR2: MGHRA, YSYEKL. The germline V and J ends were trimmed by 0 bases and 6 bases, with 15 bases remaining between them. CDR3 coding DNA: TGCGCCAGCAGCCAAGATGAGGGGGTACGGGGTCAGCCCCAGCATTTT. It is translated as CASSQDEGVRGQPQHF.

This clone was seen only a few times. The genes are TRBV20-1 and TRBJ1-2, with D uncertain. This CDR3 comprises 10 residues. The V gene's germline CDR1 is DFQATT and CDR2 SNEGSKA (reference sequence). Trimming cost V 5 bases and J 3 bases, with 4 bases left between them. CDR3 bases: TGCAGTGCTGAAGACTATGGCTACACCTTC. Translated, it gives CSAEDYGYTF.

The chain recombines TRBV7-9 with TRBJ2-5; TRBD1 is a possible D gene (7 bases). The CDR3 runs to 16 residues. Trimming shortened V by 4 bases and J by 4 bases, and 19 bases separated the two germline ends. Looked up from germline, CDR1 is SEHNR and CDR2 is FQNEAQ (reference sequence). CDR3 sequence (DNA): TGTGCCAGCAGCTCCCTCGAGGAGGGGGCCTCAGAGACCCAGTACTTC. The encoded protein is CASSSLEEGASETQYF.

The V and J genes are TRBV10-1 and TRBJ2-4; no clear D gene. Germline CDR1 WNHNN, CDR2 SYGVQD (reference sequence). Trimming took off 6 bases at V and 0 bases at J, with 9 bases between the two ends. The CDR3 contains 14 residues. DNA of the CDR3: TGCGCCAGCAGGGTGCCGATAGCCAAAAACATTCAGTACTTC. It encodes CASRVPIAKNIQYF.

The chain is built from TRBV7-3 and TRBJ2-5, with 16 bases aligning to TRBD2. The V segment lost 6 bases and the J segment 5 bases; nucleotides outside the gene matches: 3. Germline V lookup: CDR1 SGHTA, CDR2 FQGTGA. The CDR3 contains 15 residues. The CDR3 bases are TGTGCCAGCAGATTGGGACTAGCGGGAGGGGAGACCCAGTACTTC. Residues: CASRLGLAGGETQYF.

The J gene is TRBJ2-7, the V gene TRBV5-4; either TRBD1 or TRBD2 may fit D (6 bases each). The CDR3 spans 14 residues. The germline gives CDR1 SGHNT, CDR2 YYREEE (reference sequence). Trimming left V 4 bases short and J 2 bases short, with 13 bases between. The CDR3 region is CASSPTGGAYEQYF. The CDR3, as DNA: TGTGCCAGCAGCCCGACAGGAGGGGCCTACGAGCAGTACTTC.

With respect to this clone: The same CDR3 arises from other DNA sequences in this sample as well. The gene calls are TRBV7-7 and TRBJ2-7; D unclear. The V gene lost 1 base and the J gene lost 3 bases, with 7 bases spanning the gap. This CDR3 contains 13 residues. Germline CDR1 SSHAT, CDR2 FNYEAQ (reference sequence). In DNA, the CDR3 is TGTGCCAGCAGCTTAGACAGTAGCTACGAGCAGTACTTC. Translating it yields CASSLDSSYEQYF. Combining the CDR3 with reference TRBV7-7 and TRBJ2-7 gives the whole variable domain GAGVSQSPRYKVTKRGQDVTLRCDPISSHATLYWYQQALGQGPEFLTYFNYEAQPDKSGLPSDRFSAERPEGSISTLTIQRTEQRDSAMYRCASSLDSSYEQYFGPGTRLTVT.